This T cell receptor beta chain came from a study of lymphopenia after photon versus proton radiotherapy. Regarding the study as a whole: Only patients who died were analyzed for survival; proton advantage is unproven. Relative stability marked proton patients; photon patients lost diversity and naive cells. Post-nadir TCR diversity decline inversely tracked overall survival among those who died.

Assay used: immunoSEQ multiplex PCR; TCRdb lists only in-frame clones, some missing. The profile shows 20,000 to 30,000 clones, roughly nine tenths of them singletons. The CDR3 totals 15 residues. Trimming took 5 bases from V and 1 from J; bases not matched to a gene: 1. Germline V gene sequence: CDR1 SEHNR, CDR2 FQNEAQ (reference sequence). On this clone itself: The antigen remains undetermined.

The V call is TRBV7-9, the J call TRBJ2-3; 12 bases agree with TRBD2. Sequences were derived from peripheral blood, sampled from a patient treated with photon-based radiotherapy. This clonotype originated in a woman in her forties or fifties with cholangiocarcinoma. In DNA, the CDR3 is TGTGCCAGCAGCCCTAGCGGGGGGGGCACAGATACGCAGTATTTT. It encodes CASSPSGGGTDTQYF.